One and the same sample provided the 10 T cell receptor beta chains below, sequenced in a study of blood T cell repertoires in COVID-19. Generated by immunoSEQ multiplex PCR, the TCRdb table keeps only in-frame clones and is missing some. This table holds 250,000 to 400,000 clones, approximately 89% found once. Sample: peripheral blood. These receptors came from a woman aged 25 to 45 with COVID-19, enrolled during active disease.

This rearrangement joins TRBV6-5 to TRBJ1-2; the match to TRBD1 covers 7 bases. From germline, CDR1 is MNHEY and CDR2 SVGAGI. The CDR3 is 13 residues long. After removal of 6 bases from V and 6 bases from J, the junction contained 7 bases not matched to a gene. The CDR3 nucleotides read TGTGCCAGCAGGGAGACAGGGAACGATGGCTACACCTTC. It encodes CASRETGNDGYTF.

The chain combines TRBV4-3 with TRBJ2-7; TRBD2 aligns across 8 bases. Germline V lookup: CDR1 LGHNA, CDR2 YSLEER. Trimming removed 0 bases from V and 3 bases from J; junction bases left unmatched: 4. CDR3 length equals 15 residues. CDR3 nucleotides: TGCGCCAGCAGCCAAGATCAAGCGGGGGTCTACGAGCAGTACTTC. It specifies CASSQDQAGVYEQYF.

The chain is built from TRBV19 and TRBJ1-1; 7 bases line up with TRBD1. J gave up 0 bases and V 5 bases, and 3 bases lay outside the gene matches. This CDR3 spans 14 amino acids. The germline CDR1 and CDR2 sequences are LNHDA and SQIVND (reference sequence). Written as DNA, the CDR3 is TGTGCCAGTAGTTTCGGGACAGTGAACACTGAAGCTTTCTTT. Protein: CASSFGTVNTEAFF.

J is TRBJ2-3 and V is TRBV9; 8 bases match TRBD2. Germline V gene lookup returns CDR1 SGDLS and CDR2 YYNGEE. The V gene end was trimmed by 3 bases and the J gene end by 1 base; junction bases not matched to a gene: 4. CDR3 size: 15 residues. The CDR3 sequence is CASSASAGGTDTQYF. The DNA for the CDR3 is TGTGCCAGCAGCGCCTCAGCGGGGGGCACAGATACGCAGTATTTT.

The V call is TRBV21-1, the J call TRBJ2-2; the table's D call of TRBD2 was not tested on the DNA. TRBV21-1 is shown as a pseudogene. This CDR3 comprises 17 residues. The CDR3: CASSKGGRGWNTGELFF. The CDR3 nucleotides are TGTGCCAGCAGCAAGGGAGGGAGGGGCTGGAACACCGGGGAGCTGTTTTTT.

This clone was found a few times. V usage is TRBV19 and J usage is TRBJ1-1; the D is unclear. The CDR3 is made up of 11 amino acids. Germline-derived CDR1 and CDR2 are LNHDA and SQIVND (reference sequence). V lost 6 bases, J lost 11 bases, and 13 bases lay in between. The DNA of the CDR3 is TGTGCCAGTAGCCCGGGGTTGGATGCTTTCTTT. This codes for CASSPGLDAFF.

The CDR3 DNA sequence: TGTGCCACCGCCATTGGAGCGGGGGCGGTAGATACGCAGTATTTT. Translated: CATAIGAGAVDTQYF. The chain has TRBV10-3 and TRBJ2-3, with TRBD2 matching over 8 bases. After removal of 10 bases from V and 5 bases from J, the junction contained 14 bases not matched to a gene. Looked up from germline, CDR1 is ENHRY and CDR2 is SYGVKD. The CDR3 is made up of 15 amino acids.

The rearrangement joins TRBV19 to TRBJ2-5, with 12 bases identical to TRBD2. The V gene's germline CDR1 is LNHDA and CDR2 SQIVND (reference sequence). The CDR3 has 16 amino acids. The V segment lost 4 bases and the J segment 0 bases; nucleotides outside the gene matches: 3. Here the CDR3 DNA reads TGTGCCAGTAGTACGCGACTAGCGGGGGACCAAGAGACCCAGTACTTC. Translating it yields CASSTRLAGDQETQYF.

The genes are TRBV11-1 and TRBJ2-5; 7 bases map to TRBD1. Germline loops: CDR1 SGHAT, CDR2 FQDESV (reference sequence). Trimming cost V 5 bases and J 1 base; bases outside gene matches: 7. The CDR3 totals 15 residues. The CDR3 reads CASSPGQRGQETQYF. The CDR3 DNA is TGTGCCAGCAGCCCGGGACAGAGGGGCCAAGAGACCCAGTACTTC.

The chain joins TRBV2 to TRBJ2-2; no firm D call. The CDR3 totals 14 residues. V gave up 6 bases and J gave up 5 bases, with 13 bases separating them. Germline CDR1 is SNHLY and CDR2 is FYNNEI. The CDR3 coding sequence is TGTGCCAGCAGAGTAGCCGCCGGAACCGGGGAGCTGTTTTTT. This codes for CASRVAAGTGELFF.